This T cell receptor (beta chain) is from a study of OX40 agonist ivuxolimab in advanced cancers. About the study: Allowance was made for prior anti-PD-1, anti-PD-L1 or anti-CTLA-4 therapy, and 35% to 40% had some.

Method: immunoSEQ multiplex PCR; TCRdb's copy keeps in-frame clones and lacks some. The sample consists of about 6,200 clones, about 80% of them appearing once. Study-wide findings and caveats: The study found among the lowest clonal expansion in partial responders at 0.1-3.0 mg/kg.

Of note for this clone: The antigen remains undetermined.

After removal of 4 bases from V and 2 bases from J, the junction contained 2 bases not matched to a gene. CDR1 and CDR2 from the germline V gene are SEHNR and FQNEAQ (reference sequence). This CDR3 region has 15 residues. The cohort excluded patients with autoimmune disease history or systemic immunosuppression. This chain uses TRBV7-9 with TRBJ2-5; TRBD2 aligns across 12 bases. The source material was CD4+ or CD8+ T cells sorted from blood, sampled in a trial of the OX40 agonist ivuxolimab. The receptor was derived from an adult with an advanced solid tumor such as melanoma, head and neck, liver or kidney cancer. CDR3 sequence (DNA): TGTGCCAGCAGCTACCTAGCGGGGGGGCAAGAGACCCAGTACTTC. Translation: CASSYLAGGQETQYF.